One sample yielded the 9 T cell receptor beta chains listed below, sequenced in a study of T-cell reconstitution after alpha-beta-depleted transplantation in children. Unique molecular identifiers were built into the TCRbeta library. TCRdb fed the PCR reads into MiXCR, producing one record per CDR3 protein. Seen here are roughly 300,000 distinct CDR3 sequences, approximately 10% observed once, and the top ten hold 2% to 2.5%. Material: PBMCs from the stem cell graft donor, obtained from the stem cell graft. The source is a human donor who donated a stem cell graft to a child with acute lymphoblastic leukemia.

The chain recombines TRBV6-5 with TRBJ2-5, with D perhaps being TRBD1 or TRBD2 (5 bases each). The ends were cut back, 0 bases at V and 2 bases at J, with 16 bases in the middle. The germline V gene encodes CDR1 MNHEY and CDR2 SVGAGI. The CDR3 spans 17 residues. CDR3 amino acids: CASSYSISRDPQETQYF. In nucleotides, the CDR3 is TGTGCCAGCAGTTACTCAATCTCGAGGGACCCGCAAGAGACCCAGTACTTC.

This clonotype was counted only a few times. The J gene is TRBJ2-1, the V gene TRBV24-1; unclear D gene. The CDR3 contains 17 residues. Germline loops: CDR1 KGHDR, CDR2 SFDVKD. V lost 4 bases, J lost 2 bases, and 17 bases lay in between. This CDR3 is CATSDQTPSIPYNEQFF. CDR3 nucleotide sequence: TGTGCCACCAGTGACCAAACGCCATCGATACCCTACAATGAGCAGTTCTTC.

The chain carries TRBV3-1 and TRBJ2-5; D uncertain. CDR3 length: 13 residues. Trimming removed 1 base at V and 1 base at J, with 4 bases between. Germline-derived CDR1 and CDR2 are LGHDT and YNNKEL (reference sequence). As DNA, the CDR3 is TGTGCCAGCAGCCAAGCTCCCCAAGAGACCCAGTACTTC. This gives the protein CASSQAPQETQYF.

The V and J genes are TRBV20-1 and TRBJ2-3, with a weak D call TRBD2 (6 bases). The germline V gene has CDR1 DFQATT and CDR2 SNEGSKA (reference sequence). The CDR3 has 17 residues. Trimming pared 3 bases from V and 2 bases from J, leaving 21 bases between. In DNA, the CDR3 is TGCAGTGCTAGGTCCGTTCGGGAGACAGCCGTCACAGATACGCAGTATTTT. Amino acids: CSARSVRETAVTDTQYF.

This clonotype appeared a few times. CDR3 sequence (DNA): TGTGCCAGCAGCTTAGGACGGGGGGCCAGGGAAGCAGATACGCAGTATTTT. It is translated as CASSLGRGAREADTQYF. The gene calls are TRBV7-9 and TRBJ2-3, with a tentative D call TRBD2 (7 bases). V gave up 1 base and J gave up 4 bases, with 18 bases separating them. This CDR3 contains 17 residues. CDR1 SEHNR and CDR2 FQNEAQ come from the germline V gene (reference sequence). Looking up the rest from reference TRBV7-9 and TRBJ2-3 gives the full variable domain: DTGVSQNPRHKITKRGQNVTFRCDPISEHNRLYWYRQTLGQGPEFLTYFQNEAQLEKSRLLSDRFSAERPKGSFSTLEIQRTEQGDSAMYLCASSLGRGAREADTQYFGPGTRLTVL.

This chain uses TRBV4-2 with TRBJ1-4; D unresolved. Germline CDR1 and CDR2: LGHNA and YNFKEQ. The length of the CDR3 is 18 residues. Trimming took 0 bases from V and 0 from J, leaving 14 bases between them. The CDR3 region is CASSQDLWVWATNEKLFF. The CDR3 bases are TGTGCCAGCAGCCAAGATCTCTGGGTTTGGGCAACTAATGAAAAACTGTTTTTT.

This clonotype has just a few counts. The chain joins TRBV6-2 or TRBV6-3 to TRBJ2-7, with 9 bases aligning to TRBD1. Trimming took 8 bases from V and 1 from J; bases not matched to a gene: 9. CDR1 is MNHEY, CDR2 SVGEGT, per germline. This CDR3 is 15 amino acids long. The CDR3 loop reads CASEDRDRASYEQYF. The DNA of the CDR3 is TGTGCCAGCGAGGACCGGGACAGGGCTTCCTACGAGCAGTACTTC.

This clonotype was detected a few times. The CDR3 protein is CASSSLWGLADSPLNEQFF. CDR3 nucleotide sequence: TGTGCCAGCAGCTCCCTTTGGGGACTAGCGGATTCCCCCCTCAATGAGCAGTTCTTC. The V gene is TRBV3-1, the J gene TRBJ2-1; TRBD2 matches at 11 bases. V lost 5 bases to trimming and J lost 6 bases; unmatched junction nucleotides: 18. Germline V gene lookup returns CDR1 LGHDT and CDR2 YNNKEL (reference sequence). The CDR3 consists of 19 residues.

The chain combines TRBV20-1 with TRBJ2-3; 7 nucleotides align to TRBD1. The CDR3 spans 14 residues. Germline loops: CDR1 DFQATT, CDR2 SNEGSKA (reference sequence). With V trimmed by 6 bases and J by 4 bases, 10 bases remained unmatched. CDR3 nucleotides: TGCAGTGCCCCTGTACAGGGGTTTTCAGATACGCAGTATTTT. It is translated as CSAPVQGFSDTQYF.